Listed below are T cell receptor beta chains from one sample, sequenced in a study of cytomegalovirus exposure and HLA in healthy donors. Some clones are missing from TCRdb's copy, which holds only in-frame ones; the method was immunoSEQ multiplex PCR. This sample yields about 160,000 clones, of which approximately 78% are seen a single time; 3% to 3.5% belongs to the top ten. The specimen sequenced was PBMCs. The receptors here all came from a woman aged 35 to 49 in good health and CMV-seronegative. Both conserved end residues are part of each CDR3. A D gene is named only where the DNA matches it firmly. Size is stated for part of the rows, as once, few or many counts, or as a class when the clone is expanded.

j_call: TRBJ2-5
v_call: TRBV2
clone_size: NA
d_call: NA
cdr3_nt: TGTGCCAGCAGCCCCAGAGTGCGGGAGACCCAGTACTTC
cdr3_aa: CASSPRVRETQYF

j_call: TRBJ1-2
v_call: TRBV18
clone_size: NA
d_call: NA
cdr3_nt: TGTGCCAGCTCACCATGGGCAGTTAATAACTATGGCTACACCTTC
cdr3_aa: CASSPWAVNNYGYTF

j_call: TRBJ1-1
v_call: TRBV5-8
clone_size: NA
d_call: NA
cdr3_nt: TGTGCCAGCAGCTTAGGGGGAGGGGGCACTGAAGCTTTCTTT
cdr3_aa: CASSLGGGGTEAFF

j_call: TRBJ2-2
v_call: TRBV2
clone_size: NA
d_call: TRBD2
cdr3_nt: TGTGCCAGCAGTGATAGTCTAGCGGGGGCCAACACCGGGGAGCTGTTTTTT
cdr3_aa: CASSDSLAGANTGELFF

j_call: TRBJ2-5
v_call: TRBV28
clone_size: NA
d_call: NA
cdr3_nt: TGTGCCAGCAGTTCCTCCCCGGGCCGTCGGAGGGAGACCCAGTACTTC
cdr3_aa: CASSSSPGRRRETQYF

j_call: TRBJ2-3
v_call: TRBV5-1
clone_size: once
d_call: NA
cdr3_nt: TGCGCCAGCAGCCCCAACAGGCCTAGCACAGATACGCAGTATTTT
cdr3_aa: CASSPNRPSTDTQYF

j_call: TRBJ1-5
v_call: TRBV13
clone_size: NA
d_call: TRBD1
cdr3_nt: TGTGCCAGCAGCTTAAGGGGGACAGGGACCACCAATCAGCCCCAGCATTTT
cdr3_aa: CASSLRGTGTTNQPQHF

j_call: TRBJ1-5
v_call: TRBV6-1
clone_size: once
d_call: NA
cdr3_nt: TGTGCCAGCAGGGTCTCCGCAGATAGCAATCAGCCCCAGCATTTT
cdr3_aa: CASRVSADSNQPQHF

j_call: TRBJ2-7
v_call: TRBV4-2
clone_size: few
d_call: NA
cdr3_nt: TGTGCCAGCAGCCAAGGGTTCACAGAGTCCTACGAGCAGTACTTC
cdr3_aa: CASSQGFTESYEQYF

j_call: TRBJ1-1
v_call: TRBV6-5
clone_size: NA
d_call: TRBD1
cdr3_nt: TGTGCCAGCAGAATAGACAGGGACACTGAAGCTTTCTTT
cdr3_aa: CASRIDRDTEAFF